Presented here are 31 T cell receptor beta chains from one specimen sequenced in a study of CD8 T cells in Susac syndrome. Random hexamers served to reverse transcribe roughly 0.5 to 1 ug RNA. TCRdb used MiXCR to reprocess the immunoSEQ multiplex PCR reads, holding one entry per CDR3 protein. Among fewer than 200,000 distinct CDR3 sequences listed, 91% were seen once. The specimen was CD4+ T cells from PBMCs. The receptor source for this set is a human donor with Susac syndrome.

This clonotype was found once. The J gene is TRBJ1-3, the V gene TRBV20-1; D is uncertain. V lost 2 bases to trimming and J lost 5 bases, with 7 bases between them. CDR3 length: 12 residues. Germline V lookup: CDR1 DFQATT, CDR2 SNEGSKA (reference sequence). The CDR3 sequence is CSARFNRNTIYF. CDR3 nucleotide sequence: TGCAGTGCTAGATTCAATAGAAACACCATATATTTT.

This rearrangement joins TRBV7-2 to TRBJ2-3, with D hard to call. CDR3 length equals 14 residues. V gave up 2 bases and J gave up 2 bases, with 8 bases separating them. The germline gives CDR1 SGHTA, CDR2 FQGNSA. CDR3 sequence (DNA): TGTGCCAGCAGCTTAATGGGCGTCACAGATACGCAGTATTTT. This gives the protein CASSLMGVTDTQYF.

CDR3 region: CASSFEDRGDSPLHF. CDR3 bases: TGTGCCAGCAGCTTCGAGGACAGGGGAGATTCACCCCTCCACTTT. The chain combines TRBV5-5 with TRBJ1-6; 9 nucleotides align to TRBD1. J gave up 8 bases and V 2 bases, and 5 bases lay outside the gene matches. In germline, CDR1 is SGHKS, CDR2 YYEKEE (reference sequence). This CDR3 spans 15 amino acids.

This clonotype occurred a few times. The V gene is TRBV12-3 or TRBV12-4, the J gene TRBJ1-2, with 8 nucleotides matching TRBD1. The CDR3 contains 12 residues. With 5 bases clipped from V and 5 bases from J, the junction kept 1 base outside the gene matches. The CDR3 region has the DNA TGTGCCAGCAGTGGGACAGGTTATGGCTACACCTTC. Its translation: CASSGTGYGYTF.

The chain joins TRBV14 to TRBJ1-2; a possible D gene is TRBD1 (5 bases). CDR1 and CDR2 (germline): SGHDN, FVKESK. The ends were cut back, 1 base at V and 1 base at J, with 16 bases in the middle. CDR3 length equals 17 residues. CDR3 region: CASSQAGGSTINYGYTF. The CDR3 DNA reads as TGTGCCAGCAGCCAAGCGGGGGGTAGTACCATTAACTATGGCTACACCTTC.

The chain recombines TRBV27 with TRBJ1-6; TRBD1 matches 10 bases. This CDR3 is 14 amino acids long. Germline V gene sequence: CDR1 MNHEY, CDR2 SMNVEV (reference sequence). The V and J ends lost 6 bases and 9 bases, in that order; junction bases with no gene match: 5. DNA for the CDR3: TGTGCCAGCAGCCGGGACAGGGGTAGTTCACCCCTCCACTTT. It encodes CASSRDRGSSPLHF.

The chain has TRBV7-9 and TRBJ1-5; no clear D. The CDR3 is 12 amino acids. Trimming left V 8 bases short and J 4 bases short, with 9 bases between. Germline V gene lookup returns CDR1 SEHNR and CDR2 FQNEAQ (reference sequence). This chain's CDR3 is CASCQDNQPQHF. The CDR3 bases are TGTGCCAGCTGCCAGGATAATCAGCCCCAGCATTTT.

This clonotype has more than one count but fewer than ten. CDR3 bases: TGTGCCAGTAGTAGGGGTCAGCCCCAGCATTTT. Translated, it gives CASSRGQPQHF. This chain uses TRBV19 with TRBJ1-5; no firm D call. This CDR3 spans 11 amino acids. V lost 4 bases to trimming and J lost 6 bases, with 4 bases between them. Germline-derived CDR1 and CDR2 are LNHDA and SQIVND (reference sequence). The entire variable domain, with the rest obtained from reference TRBV19 and TRBJ1-5, is as follows: DGGITQSPKYLFRKEGQNVTLSCEQNLNHDAMYWYRQDPGQGLRLIYYSQIVNDFQKGDIAEGYSVSREKKESFPLTVTSAQKNPTAFYLCASSRGQPQHFGDGTRLSIL.

The chain is built from TRBV2 and TRBJ1-3, with D unclear. The CDR3 loop spans 13 amino acids. Germline V gene data show CDR1 as SNHLY and CDR2 as FYNNEI. Trimming took off 2 bases at V and 2 bases at J, with 4 bases between the two ends. The CDR3 sequence is CASSEFTGNTIYF. For the CDR3, the DNA is TGTGCCAGCAGTGAATTCACTGGAAACACCATATATTTT.

The rearrangement joins TRBV6-5 to TRBJ1-1, with TRBD1 matching over 8 bases. In germline, CDR1 is MNHEY, CDR2 SVGAGI. V trimming: 5 bases; J trimming: 0 bases; junction bases outside the gene matches: 5. CDR3 length: 15 amino acids. The CDR3 is CASSRQGNMNTEAFF. For the CDR3, the DNA is TGTGCCAGCAGTCGACAGGGGAACATGAACACTGAAGCTTTCTTT.

The chain employs TRBV9 and TRBJ2-1, with 13 bases identical to TRBD2. The CDR3 runs to 15 residues. V was clipped by 4 bases and J by 8 bases; unmatched bases: 6. Germline V gene lookup returns CDR1 SGDLS and CDR2 YYNGEE. CDR3 loop: CASSSGLAGFHEQFF. The CDR3 DNA reads TGTGCCAGCAGCTCGGGACTAGCGGGATTCCATGAGCAGTTCTTC.

The chain employs TRBV7-8 and TRBJ1-4, with D unresolved. Germline V gene lookup returns CDR1 SGHVS and CDR2 FQNEAQ. This CDR3 comprises 16 residues. The V and J ends lost 4 bases and 0 bases respectively, with 12 bases between them. CDR3 bases: TGTGCCAGCAGCTCTCATATTGATTCAACTAATGAAAAACTGTTTTTT. Translated: CASSSHIDSTNEKLFF.

The chain couples TRBV11-2 to TRBJ1-6; 7 bases are a match to TRBD1. Germline loops: CDR1 SGHAT, CDR2 FQNNGV. Trimming took 5 bases from V and 8 from J; bases not matched to a gene: 6. This CDR3 is 14 amino acids long. Written as DNA, the CDR3 is TGTGCCAGCAGCCCCGACAGGGCCTATTCACCCCTCCACTTT. Amino acid sequence: CASSPDRAYSPLHF.

This chain uses TRBV7-3 with TRBJ2-5; D uncertain. Germline V gives CDR1 SGHTA, CDR2 FQGTGA. The V and J ends lost 9 bases and 5 bases respectively, with 16 bases between them. CDR3 length equals 13 residues. This CDR3 is CASAETYVETQYF. DNA for the CDR3: TGTGCCAGTGCCGAGACTTACGTGGAGACCCAGTACTTC.

The chain uses TRBV6-1 and TRBJ2-3; TRBD1 aligns across 7 bases. The germline V gene encodes CDR1 MNHNS and CDR2 SASEGT. The CDR3 contains 16 residues. The V and J ends lost 4 bases and 2 bases, in that order; junction bases with no gene match: 9. The DNA for the CDR3 is TGTGCCAGCAGTGGGCGCACAGGGGTTCTCACAGATACGCAGTATTTT. Translated: CASSGRTGVLTDTQYF.

The chain carries TRBV5-1 and TRBJ2-5; 7 bases are a match to TRBD1. The CDR3 has 14 residues. The germline V gene has CDR1 SGHRS and CDR2 YFSETQ. Trimming took 3 bases from V and 3 from J; bases not matched to a gene: 5. CDR3 amino acids: CASSSNTGEETQYF. For the CDR3, the DNA is TGCGCCAGCAGCTCCAATACAGGGGAAGAGACCCAGTACTTC. Using reference TRBV5-1 and TRBJ2-5 for the parts outside the CDR3, the full variable domain is KAGVTQTPRYLIKTRGQQVTLSCSPISGHRSVSWYQQTPGQGLQFLFEYFSETQRNKGNFPGRFSGRQFSNSRSEMNVSTLELGDSALYLCASSSNTGEETQYFGPGTRLLVL.

This clonotype showed up just once. The V gene is TRBV30, the J gene TRBJ1-5; 9 nucleotides line up with TRBD1. Germline trimming cut 7 bases from V and 2 bases from J; bases unmatched to any gene: 9. Germline V gene lookup returns CDR1 GTSNPN and CDR2 SVGIG (reference sequence). The CDR3 has 15 residues. The CDR3 DNA reads TGTGCCTTCACAGGGGGCGCGAGTCGCAATCAGCCCCAGCATTTT. Encoded protein: CAFTGGASRNQPQHF.

A single count supports this clonotype. The V and J genes are TRBV19 and TRBJ2-5; TRBD1 matches at 10 bases. The V and J ends lost 1 base and 5 bases, in that order; junction bases with no gene match: 19. There are 20 residues in the CDR3. Germline loops: CDR1 LNHDA, CDR2 SQIVND (reference sequence). The CDR3 DNA sequence: TGTGCCAGTAGTATAGGCCTTTGGGACAGGGGATCGCGGAGGATGGAGACCCAGTACTTC. This sequence encodes CASSIGLWDRGSRRMETQYF.

The chain couples TRBV18 to TRBJ2-7; possible D gene TRBD2, 5 bases. V was cut by 3 bases and J by 2 bases, with 11 bases left in between. The CDR3 is 14 amino acids. CDR1 and CDR2 (germline): KGHSH, LQKENI. The CDR3 nucleotides read TGTGCCAGCTCACCGCTCCCGGGAACCTACGAGCAGTACTTC. This encodes CASSPLPGTYEQYF. The whole variable domain, filled in from reference TRBV18 and TRBJ2-7, reads NAGVMQNPRHLVRRRGQEARLRCSPMKGHSHVYWYRQLPEEGLKFMVYLQKENIIDESGMPKERFSAEFPKEGPSILRIQQVVRGDSAAYFCASSPLPGTYEQYFGPGTRLTVT.

This clonotype was detected once. The V gene is TRBV2, the J gene TRBJ1-6; unclear D gene. CDR3 length: 14 amino acids. V was shortened by 3 bases and J by 7 bases, with 10 bases between the two germline ends. In germline, CDR1 is SNHLY, CDR2 FYNNEI. DNA for the CDR3: TGTGCCAGCAGTGAGGTGGCGGTAAATTCACCCCTCCACTTT. Its translation: CASSEVAVNSPLHF.

The chain links TRBV28 to TRBJ2-3; D may match TRBD1 or TRBD2 (5 bases each). The ends were cut back, 4 bases at V and 0 bases at J, with 14 bases in the middle. CDR1 MDHEN and CDR2 SYDVKM come from the germline V gene. The CDR3 totals 16 residues. This chain's CDR3 is CASSSLGRKSTDTQYF. In DNA, the CDR3 is TGTGCCAGCAGTTCTCTGGGACGGAAGAGCACAGATACGCAGTATTTT.

The V call is TRBV4-1, the J call TRBJ2-1, with a weak D call TRBD2 (5 bases). This CDR3 has 16 residues. Germline loops: CDR1 MGHRA, CDR2 YSYEKL. Trimming took off 1 base at V and 4 bases at J, with 14 bases between the two ends. As DNA, the CDR3 is TGCGCCAGCAGCCAAGGGGAGTTGGGGATTTACAATGAGCAGTTCTTC. It is translated as CASSQGELGIYNEQFF.

The rearrangement joins TRBV11-2 to TRBJ2-1; D unclear. Trimming took 4 bases from V and 6 from J, leaving 13 bases between them. Germline lookup yields CDR1 SGHAT and CDR2 FQNNGV. The CDR3 loop spans 14 amino acids. The CDR3 region has the DNA TGTGCCAGCAGCTCCACCTACCAGGCCAATGAGCAGTTCTTC. Protein sequence: CASSSTYQANEQFF.

V and J are TRBV11-2 and TRBJ2-2, with 9 positions matching TRBD2. The CDR3 extends over 18 amino acids. The V and J ends lost 3 bases and 2 bases, in that order; junction bases with no gene match: 10. The germline V gene has CDR1 SGHAT and CDR2 FQNNGV. Here the CDR3 DNA reads TGTGCCAGCAGCTTCCTATGGCGGGGGGGCCAAAACACCGGGGAGCTGTTTTTT. Encoded protein: CASSFLWRGGQNTGELFF.

This chain uses TRBV7-9 with TRBJ2-7; TRBD1 might be the D (7 bases). Germline CDR1 is SEHNR and CDR2 is FQNEAQ (reference sequence). The CDR3 extends over 15 amino acids. Trimming took 5 bases from V and 3 from J, leaving 17 bases between them. DNA of the CDR3: TGTGCCAGCAGCGCATTCCCAGGGGGGAACTACGAGCAGTACTTC. Its protein product is CASSAFPGGNYEQYF. Complete variable domain (other parts from reference TRBV7-9 and TRBJ2-7): DTGVSQNPRHKITKRGQNVTFRCDPISEHNRLYWYRQTLGQGPEFLTYFQNEAQLEKSRLLSDRFSAERPKGSFSTLEIQRTEQGDSAMYLCASSAFPGGNYEQYFGPGTRLTVT.

This rearrangement joins TRBV7-2 to TRBJ2-5; 9 nucleotides align to TRBD2. This CDR3 comprises 15 residues. Germline CDR1 is SGHTA and CDR2 is FQGNSA. The trim removed 5 bases at V and 4 bases at J, leaving 8 bases unmatched. The CDR3 DNA sequence: TGTGCCAGCAGCCTGAGCGGGAGGAGGAGAGAGACCCAGTACTTC. Its protein is CASSLSGRRRETQYF.

A single count supports this clonotype. CDR3 sequence (DNA): TGTGCCAGCAGCTTGTCTGGGGGCTTGATGAACACTGAAGCTTTCTTT. Translation: CASSLSGGLMNTEAFF. The chain employs TRBV5-8 and TRBJ1-1, with D perhaps TRBD1 (6 bases). V lost 1 base and J lost 0, with 13 bases in between. The CDR3 runs 16 residues. Germline V gene lookup returns CDR1 SGHTS and CDR2 YDEGEE.

The chain has TRBV5-1 and TRBJ2-7; 13 bases are a match to TRBD2. Germline V gene lookup returns CDR1 SGHRS and CDR2 YFSETQ. Trimming at V came to 2 bases and at J to 6 bases, leaving 5 bases not matched to a gene. The length of the CDR3 is 15 residues. The DNA for the CDR3 is TGCGCCAGCAGCTTTGGGACTAGCGGGACCCTCGAGCAGTACTTC. It specifies CASSFGTSGTLEQYF.

This rearrangement joins TRBV3-1 to TRBJ2-1, with 8 bases lining up with TRBD1. The CDR3 is 18 amino acids. In germline, CDR1 is LGHDT, CDR2 YNNKEL (reference sequence). The ends lost 1 base at V and 3 bases at J; junction bases unmatched: 11. The CDR3 is CASSQVPLTGVIYNEQFF. In DNA form, the CDR3 reads TGTGCCAGCAGCCAAGTCCCTCTGACAGGGGTTATCTACAATGAGCAGTTCTTC.

The chain is built from TRBV5-1 and TRBJ1-2; a possible D gene is TRBD1 (6 bases). V was cut by 2 bases and J by 8 bases, with 13 bases left in between. This CDR3 is built from 13 residues. The germline gives CDR1 SGHRS, CDR2 YFSETQ. DNA of the CDR3: TGCGCCAGCAGCTTCGCAGGGGCCCGGGGCTACACCTTC. Its protein product is CASSFAGARGYTF. The whole variable domain, filled in from reference TRBV5-1 and TRBJ1-2, reads KAGVTQTPRYLIKTRGQQVTLSCSPISGHRSVSWYQQTPGQGLQFLFEYFSETQRNKGNFPGRFSGRQFSNSRSEMNVSTLELGDSALYLCASSFAGARGYTFGSGTRLTVV.

This chain uses TRBV28 with TRBJ2-7; D uncertain. This CDR3 spans 15 amino acids. In germline, CDR1 is MDHEN, CDR2 SYDVKM. Trimming cost V 5 bases and J 0 bases, with 14 bases left between them. CDR3 coding DNA: TGTGCCAGCAGTCTAGTCGCAGATATCTCCTACGAGCAGTACTTC. Protein product: CASSLVADISYEQYF.